This TCR beta chain is drawn from a study of glioma-infiltrating T cells. As for the study in general: About a million peripheral T cells were targeted at about 4- to 10-fold coverage. Study findings and constraints: Signature shared blood CDR3 motifs were enriched in low-divergence and depleted in high-divergence patients.

Of note for this clonotype: Its antigen is as yet unknown. One junction end disagrees with the germline gene, perhaps due to a read error.

TCR alpha and beta CDR3 regions were amplified from RNA using iRepertoire nested multiplex PCR. TCRdb reprocessed the multiplex PCR reads with MiXCR, giving one entry per CDR3 protein. The repertoire consists of roughly 350,000 distinct CDR3 sequences, with 35% to 45% occurring once and the leading ten covering 12%. CDR3 length: 15 amino acids. The germline CDR1 and CDR2 sequences are MGHRA and YSYEKL. The origin of this receptor is a human donor with low-grade glioma or glioblastoma, undergoing nonglioma brain surgery, or in good health (not recorded which). This chain connects TRBV4-1 to TRBJ2-7, with D perhaps matching TRBD1 (6 bases). The sample taken for sequencing was glioma tissue, nonneoplastic brain tissue, or PBMCs (not recorded which). CDR3 coding DNA: TGCGCCAGCAGCCTTACGACGACAGGAATTTACCAGCAGCACTTC. It specifies CASSLTTTGIYQQHF.